This TCR beta chain was sequenced for a study of regulatory T cells in long-lasting Graves disease (TCRdb year 2021). Study-level background: Antithyroid drugs had been taken for less than 3 months by newly diagnosed Graves' disease patients. The study took place in China and was registered as a clinical trial. This study used TCR sequencing and RNA sequencing of peripheral blood to compare persistent Graves' disease patients against newly diagnosed Graves' disease patients. A total of around 35 samples underwent TCR sequencing, from roughly 13 patients with persistent Graves' disease and approximately 20 patients with newly diagnosed Graves' disease.

The time point label for this specimen denotes: newly diagnosed GD, antithyroid drugs for less than 3 months. RNA was extracted from PBMCs in TRIzol for both TCR sequencing and RNA sequencing. Graves' disease was diagnosed according to American Thyroid Association guidelines. Patients were recruited from an endocrinology department in Xi'an, China. Each patient gave 8.5 to 9.5 milliliters of peripheral blood, collected in an EDTA anticoagulant tube. PBMCs were isolated by Ficoll Paque Plus density gradient separation without further T cell sorting. An Agilent 2100 Bioanalyzer and agarose gel were used to check RNA quality, and a NanoDrop 2000 was used to measure RNA concentration. V is pared back by 3 bases and J by 0 bases, with 12 bases lying between the germline termini. CDR3 length: 15 amino acids, cysteine to phenylalanine. The read is trimmed to its CDR3 DNA, 45 bases read in frame from base 1. Taken from the germline V gene (reference sequence), the CDR1 and CDR2 loops are LNHNV and YYDKDF.

The investigation overall reported the following: The authors noted that the small sample size was a limitation that may lower accuracy. Only the TCR beta chain was sequenced and analyzed. Compared with newly diagnosed patients, persistent Graves' disease patients had lower TCR Shannon entropy and fewer highly expanded clones, which suggests clonal expansion. Preferential use of TRBV28, TRBJ1-2 and TRBJ2-5 was observed in persistent disease, whereas TRBV20-1 and TRBJ2-1 were favored in newly diagnosed disease. The study examined only peripheral blood because the primary lesion, thyroid tissue, could not be accessed. A larger number of public clonotypes was shared among persistent patients (over 2,500) than among newly diagnosed patients (about 990).

This clonotype occurred many times. Its antigen remains undetermined. One base away there is no much larger clone; base qualities are not given. Libraries were made using multiplex PCR. Data came from an Illumina HiSeq 4000. TCR beta libraries were built with iRepertoire HTBI primers and Arm-PCR amplification of CDR3 regions. Before sequencing, the PCR products went through gel purification. On the study's bioinformatics: Across samples, around 62 TRBV and 13 to 15 TRBJ segments were identified and used for gene usage analysis of CDR3 amino acid clonotypes. COPE and FqMerger were used to merge the filtered high-quality paired reads into contigs. BLAST was used to align contigs to IMGT TRBV, TRBD and TRBJ reference genes, with CDR3 defined following IMGT. Highly expanded clones were defined as clonotypes with a frequency above 0.1%. Shannon entropy was used to measure repertoire diversity, and the Gini coefficient was used to measure V-J evenness. Public clonotypes were defined as clonotypes shared by more than one individual. TCRdb's own reprocessing of the public reads used fastp at Q25 and MiXCR and kept productive beta chains. Identical CDR3 protein sequences are pooled into one entry, listed with their most common genes and DNA. What appears here as the V and J calls and clone size reflects TCRdb's work, not the paper's. The sample table shows about 420,000 distinct CDR3 sequences, and roughly 15% are seen once. Clones ranked in the top ten supply under 30% of the sample.

The data were also submitted as part of a second study, on T cells in Graves' hyperthyroidism and ophthalmopathy. Reported in the second study: A patient counted as having stable Graves' hyperthyroidism if no progression to ophthalmopathy occurred over 18 months of follow-up. Hyperthyroidism patients were aged 18 to 65 years and newly diagnosed, with disease duration of less than 2 months. Any patient with an uncontrolled infection, another autoimmune disease, pregnancy or lactation was excluded. Diagnoses relied on clinical symptoms, serum thyroxine and TRAb, thyroid ultrasound and orbital computed tomography. For the first round of RT-PCR on the TCR CDR3, the HTBI primer set was used together with the Qiagen OneStep RT-PCR kit. Most expanded thyroid clonotypes (frequency above 0.001) were also detected in blood, suggesting blood repertoires may reflect thyroid immune responses. In cross-validation, a model built on a 13 V-J signature told ophthalmopathy apart from stable hyperthyroidism with 87.88% sensitivity and about 81% specificity, and in testing the same model reached 80%/75%. During validation, the model predicted progression to ophthalmopathy a median of approximately 6.5 months ahead of onset, with around 71% sensitivity and roughly 72% specificity. To identify distinguishing TCR V-J signatures, a discovery cohort of 90 to 100 patients was used, comprising some 45 with Graves' ophthalmopathy and some 60 with stable Graves' hyperthyroidism. Whether ophthalmopathy could be predicted prospectively was tested in an independent validation cohort made up of 18 to 20 hyperthyroidism patients plus 17 patients who later progressed to ophthalmopathy. The roughly 100 discovery patients were randomly divided into training and test sets at a 7:3 ratio. In several Graves' hyperthyroidism patients, the study also compared T-cell repertoires from thyroid tissue with T-cell repertoires from blood. After blood sampling, hyperthyroidism patients were treated with methimazole at a starting dose of 30 mg daily, and ophthalmopathy patients were treated with high-dose intravenous methylprednisolone. A second multiplex PCR round built the libraries, followed by size selection and purification. Paired-end sequencing of the libraries was performed with 100 bp reads on an Illumina HiSeq2000. Raw data were processed with SOAPnuke, discarding reads with adapters, uncalled bases, mean Phred below 15, or no exact constant-primer or identifier match. COPE v1.2.5 was used to merge the high-quality paired reads, and each unique nucleotide sequence was defined as a clonotype. Clonotypes were aligned to IMGT TRBV, TRBD and TRBJ reference segments using MiTCR v1.1. Only V-J combinations with frequency above 0.0001, covering about 99% of repertoires, were analysed. A TCS score was defined as the ratio between F50 (clonal expansion) and ExV (chaos), using BLOSUM62-based TCRdist between CDR3 peptides within each V-J. Welch's t-statistics and random forest reduced 514 V-J features to about 13, which were used in a naive Bayes classifier (R e1071). Sample size was not statistically predetermined, and blinding of investigators to group allocation was not performed. TCR Vbeta CDR3 sequencing of 140 or so peripheral blood samples (fewer than 45 ophthalmopathy, 75 hyperthyroidism and approximately 17 progressor patients) is reported in the paper.

The clonotype was recovered from a woman aged 18-30 years with Graves disease. Donor details come from another sample of the same person, matched by shared clones. The V and J segments used are TRBV15 and TRBJ2-7; TRBD2 is a possible D gene, resting on 5 matching bases. Sequenced material: peripheral blood mononuclear cells (PBMCs), taken at new diagnosis, from a patient treated with antithyroid drugs. The CDR3 sequence is CATSSAGLDSYEQYF. The DNA sequence is as follows: TGTGCCACCAGCAGTGCTGGACTGGACTCCTACGAGCAGTACTTC.